Listed below are T cell receptor beta chains from one sample, sequenced in a study of post-analysis software for immune sequencing data. TCRdb redid the calling of the PCR reads with MiXCR, one entry per CDR3 protein. The sample yields some 800,000 distinct CDR3 sequences, around 42% seen once. The sample consisted of blood. The receptors originated from a girl aged 5 to 17 with multiple sclerosis. Each CDR3 is given with its conserved first and last residue. The order of the fields is V gene, J gene, clone size, D gene, CDR3 DNA, CDR3 protein. D genes are given only for firm matches. Rows may omit the clone size; those that give it use once, few, many or a size class.

v_gene: TRBV29-1
j_gene: TRBJ1-2
abundance: NA
d_gene: NA
CDR3nt: TGCAGCGTGGAGCAGAAATATGGCTACACCTTC
CDR3aa: CSVEQKYGYTF

v_gene: TRBV12-3/TRBV12-4
j_gene: TRBJ2-7
abundance: NA
d_gene: NA
CDR3nt: TGTGCCAGCAGTTTGGCCGGGACTGCCGGCGAGCAGTACTTC
CDR3aa: CASSLAGTAGEQYF

v_gene: TRBV28
j_gene: TRBJ2-7
abundance: few
d_gene: TRBD2
CDR3nt: TGTGCCAGCAGTCCGGTGACTAGCGGGAACTACGAGCAGTACTTC
CDR3aa: CASSPVTSGNYEQYF

v_gene: TRBV27
j_gene: TRBJ1-4
abundance: NA
d_gene: NA
CDR3nt: TGTGCCAGCAGTTTTAGCAGGGGAAACGAAAAACTGTTTTTT
CDR3aa: CASSFSRGNEKLFF

v_gene: TRBV7-9
j_gene: TRBJ2-7
abundance: NA
d_gene: NA
CDR3nt: TGTGCCAGCAGCTTCGGACATCTTAGCTCCTACGAGCAGTACTTC
CDR3aa: CASSFGHLSSYEQYF

v_gene: TRBV7-6
j_gene: TRBJ2-7
abundance: NA
d_gene: NA
CDR3nt: TGTGCCAGCAGCTTTGATGAGACCCTCTCCTACGAGCAGTACTTC
CDR3aa: CASSFDETLSYEQYF

v_gene: TRBV5-6
j_gene: TRBJ2-5
abundance: NA
d_gene: NA
CDR3nt: TGTGCCAGCAGCTCCTCTCAGGGTTATCGGGAGACCCAGTACTTC
CDR3aa: CASSSSQGYRETQYF

v_gene: TRBV10-3
j_gene: TRBJ2-5
abundance: NA
d_gene: TRBD1
CDR3nt: TGTGCCATCAGTGACCCGGGGCAGGGGGCAGAGACCCAGTACTTC
CDR3aa: CAISDPGQGAETQYF

v_gene: TRBV27
j_gene: TRBJ2-1
abundance: NA
d_gene: TRBD2
CDR3nt: TGTGCCAGCAGTTTACGTGGCGGGGGACGGGACAATGAGCAGTTCTTC
CDR3aa: CASSLRGGGRDNEQFF

v_gene: TRBV20-1
j_gene: TRBJ2-5
abundance: few
d_gene: NA
CDR3nt: TGCAGTGCTAGAGTCGCCGGGAGAGGGACCCAGTACTTC
CDR3aa: CSARVAGRGTQYF

v_gene: TRBV7-6
j_gene: TRBJ2-2
abundance: NA
d_gene: TRBD1
CDR3nt: TGTGCCAGCAGCTTAGGGGATAGGACAGGATCCACCGGGGAGCTGTTTTTT
CDR3aa: CASSLGDRTGSTGELFF

v_gene: TRBV20-1
j_gene: TRBJ2-7
abundance: few
d_gene: TRBD2
CDR3nt: TGCAGTGTAGATAGCGGGGGGTCCTACGAGCAGTACTTC
CDR3aa: CSVDSGGSYEQYF

v_gene: TRBV29-1
j_gene: TRBJ2-7
abundance: few
d_gene: NA
CDR3nt: TGCAGCGCCCAGTCCAGGGAAACCTACGAGCAGTACTTC
CDR3aa: CSAQSRETYEQYF

v_gene: TRBV20-1
j_gene: TRBJ2-3
abundance: NA
d_gene: TRBD2
CDR3nt: TGCAGTGCTAGTCCCCTAGCGGGAGTAGGAGATACGCAGTATTTT
CDR3aa: CSASPLAGVGDTQYF

v_gene: TRBV2
j_gene: TRBJ2-5
abundance: NA
d_gene: NA
CDR3nt: TGTGCCAGCAGTGACAGAAACCAAGAGACCCAGTACTTC
CDR3aa: CASSDRNQETQYF

v_gene: TRBV6-1
j_gene: TRBJ1-1
abundance: few
d_gene: NA
CDR3nt: TGTGCCAGCAGAACGGGACCTAGGGGGAAAGCTTTCTTT
CDR3aa: CASRTGPRGKAFF

v_gene: TRBV29-1
j_gene: TRBJ2-3
abundance: many
d_gene: NA
CDR3nt: TGCAGCGTTGTAGGGCTCACATCGGGGGATACGCAGTATTTT
CDR3aa: CSVVGLTSGDTQYF

v_gene: TRBV7-9
j_gene: TRBJ2-5
abundance: once
d_gene: NA
CDR3nt: TGTGCCAGCAGCTTAGACCGTCTTGGGCAGGTACCATTAGAGACCCAGTACTTC
CDR3aa: CASSLDRLGQVPLETQYF

v_gene: TRBV20-1
j_gene: TRBJ2-7
abundance: NA
d_gene: NA
CDR3nt: TGCAGTGCTAGAGATACCCGGCGAAGCTCCTACGAGCAGTACTTC
CDR3aa: CSARDTRRSSYEQYF

v_gene: TRBV7-2
j_gene: TRBJ2-1
abundance: NA
d_gene: NA
CDR3nt: TGTGCCAGCAGCTTGGGACGGGGCGGGGACAATGAGCAGTTCTTC
CDR3aa: CASSLGRGGDNEQFF

v_gene: TRBV6-5
j_gene: TRBJ1-2
abundance: NA
d_gene: NA
CDR3nt: TGTGCCAGCAGCCGGACGGAAGCCTATGGCTACACCTTC
CDR3aa: CASSRTEAYGYTF

v_gene: TRBV20-1
j_gene: TRBJ2-7
abundance: NA
d_gene: TRBD1
CDR3nt: TGCAGTGCTCCCGGGACAGTCTCCTACGAGCAGTACTTC
CDR3aa: CSAPGTVSYEQYF

v_gene: TRBV6-6
j_gene: TRBJ2-5
abundance: NA
d_gene: TRBD2
CDR3nt: TGTGCCAGCAGCGACGGGACTAGCGGCCAAGAGACCCAGTACTTC
CDR3aa: CASSDGTSGQETQYF

v_gene: TRBV5-6
j_gene: TRBJ1-2
abundance: NA
d_gene: NA
CDR3nt: TGTGCCAGCAGCAAACCTGGGGGGGCTGACTATGGCTACACCTTC
CDR3aa: CASSKPGGADYGYTF

v_gene: TRBV27
j_gene: TRBJ1-5
abundance: NA
d_gene: NA
CDR3nt: TGTGCCAGCAGTTCGTCCGAGGGGAGCAATCAGCCCCAGCATTTT
CDR3aa: CASSSSEGSNQPQHF

v_gene: TRBV6-5
j_gene: TRBJ2-1
abundance: NA
d_gene: TRBD2
CDR3nt: TGTGCCAGCAGTTACGTGTTTTTGGGCCGGGAGGCCAGTCGGGATGAGCAGTTCTTC
CDR3aa: CASSYVFLGREASRDEQFF

v_gene: TRBV4-2
j_gene: TRBJ2-7
abundance: once
d_gene: TRBD2
CDR3nt: TGTGCCAGCAGCCAAGACCAGCGGGAGAGCCACGAGCAGTACTTC
CDR3aa: CASSQDQRESHEQYF